The 27 T cell receptor beta chains in this list originate from one sample, sequenced in a study of blood T cell repertoires in COVID-19. The data were produced by immunoSEQ multiplex PCR, yet TCRdb's version contains in-frame clones alone and is incomplete. The sample carries under 200,000 clones, approximately 91% recorded once. The sample taken for sequencing was PBMCs or T cells enriched from blood (not recorded which). Every receptor here comes from a woman under 30 who had recovered from COVID-19.

A few counts support this clone. The V call is TRBV4-1, the J call TRBJ1-2; D is unclear. The ends were cut back, 0 bases at V and 4 bases at J, with 9 bases in the middle. Germline values: CDR1 MGHRA, CDR2 YSYEKL. This CDR3 has 14 residues. DNA of the CDR3: TGCGCCAGCAGCCAAGACGGGTTATCCTATGGCTACACCTTC. Its translation: CASSQDGLSYGYTF.

J is TRBJ1-5 and V is TRBV7-3; D is unclear. Germline V lookup: CDR1 SGHTA, CDR2 FQGTGA. The CDR3 covers 13 residues. V gave up 5 bases and J gave up 3 bases, with 8 bases separating them. The chain's CDR3 is CASSLGPNQPQHF. As DNA, the CDR3 is TGTGCCAGCAGCCTTGGGCCCAATCAGCCCCAGCATTTT.

V usage is TRBV12-3 or TRBV12-4 and J usage is TRBJ1-2; no reliable D call. The CDR3 contains 12 residues. V lost 5 bases and J 4 bases, leaving 8 bases between the germline ends. This chain's CDR3 is CASSARGYGYTF. The CDR3 DNA sequence: TGTGCCAGCAGTGCGCGTGGCTATGGCTACACCTTC.

The chain uses TRBV18 and TRBJ2-2; tentatively, D is TRBD1 (5 bases). V lost 1 base and J lost 2, with 11 bases in between. The germline CDR1 and CDR2 sequences are KGHSH and LQKENI. The CDR3 is 16 residues long. In DNA form, the CDR3 reads TGTGCCAGCTCACCACTTCCGACAGATAACACCGGGGAGCTGTTTTTT. Translated, it gives CASSPLPTDNTGELFF.

The V gene is TRBV5-4, the J gene TRBJ2-1; TRBD2 agrees at 8 bases. J gave up 6 bases and V 4 bases, and 9 bases lay outside the gene matches. Germline lookup yields CDR1 SGHNT and CDR2 YYREEE (reference sequence). The CDR3 totals 15 residues. The CDR3 DNA follows: TGTGCCAGCAGCCTCACAGCGGGAGCGCCCAATGAGCAGTTCTTC. Translating it yields CASSLTAGAPNEQFF.

DNA for the CDR3: TGTGCCAGCAGAGGGACAGGGTTTTACGAGCAGTACTTC. Amino acids: CASRGTGFYEQYF. V and J are TRBV6-5 and TRBJ2-7; 9 bases match TRBD1. V gave up 6 bases and J gave up 4 bases; unmatched junction bases: 4. The CDR3 has 13 residues. Germline V gene data show CDR1 as MNHEY and CDR2 as SVGAGI.

This chain links TRBV6-5 with TRBJ2-7, with 8 positions matching TRBD1. This CDR3 is 14 amino acids long. Looked up from germline, CDR1 is MNHEY and CDR2 is SVGAGI. Unmatched junction bases numbered 8, after V lost 5 bases and J lost 5 bases. The CDR3 DNA follows: TGTGCCAGCAGTCTCAGGGGGCAGAAGGACGAGCAGTACTTC. Protein: CASSLRGQKDEQYF.

The CDR3 DNA is TGTGCCAGCAGCCAAGCTAGTCCGATAGGGACCCAGTACTTC. It specifies CASSQASPIGTQYF. The chain couples TRBV3-1 (or the pseudogene TRBV3-2) to TRBJ2-5, with D hard to call. Trimming left V 1 base short and J 7 bases short, with 13 bases between. CDR1 is LGHDT, CDR2 YNNKEL, per germline (reference sequence). The CDR3 runs 14 residues.

The genes are TRBV28 and TRBJ2-5, with 7 bases aligning to TRBD2. The CDR3 contains 17 residues. Germline values: CDR1 MDHEN, CDR2 SYDVKM. V shed 3 bases and J 4 bases; nucleotides not matched to a gene: 14. CDR3 coding DNA: TGTGCCAGCAGTTTTCTTTTAGGTGGAGGCGGGGGAGAGACCCAGTACTTC. The encoded protein is CASSFLLGGGGGETQYF.

This sequence joins TRBV18 and TRBJ2-3; D is possibly TRBD2 (6 bases). V gave up 6 bases and J gave up 0 bases, with 16 bases separating them. CDR3 length equals 16 residues. Germline V gene data show CDR1 as KGHSH and CDR2 as LQKENI. CDR3 DNA sequence: TGTGCCAGCTCTCCGAACGGGAGAAAGAGCACAGATACGCAGTATTTT. It encodes CASSPNGRKSTDTQYF.

V usage is TRBV30 and J usage is TRBJ2-3; TRBD1 matches 10 bases. The trim removed 3 bases at V and 3 bases at J, leaving 6 bases unmatched. The CDR3 sequence is 15 residues long. The germline gives CDR1 GTSNPN, CDR2 SVGIG (reference sequence). The CDR3 DNA sequence: TGTGCCTGGAGCTACCGGGACAGGGGAACAGATACGCAGTATTTT. It is translated as CAWSYRDRGTDTQYF.

The CDR3 bases are TGTGCCAGCAGCCTCCCCCGGGACAGGGGCCGAGGGACTGAAGCTTTCTTT. Translation gives CASSLPRDRGRGTEAFF. The chain has TRBV11-2 and TRBJ1-1, with 10 bases aligning to TRBD1. CDR3 length: 17 residues. Germline CDR1 is SGHAT and CDR2 is FQNNGV. V was pared by 5 bases and J by 5 bases, with 14 bases of the junction left unmatched.

The J gene is TRBJ2-2, the V gene TRBV28; maybe TRBD1 (6 bases). V shed 6 bases and J shed 1 base, with 9 bases lying between them. Looked up from germline, CDR1 is MDHEN and CDR2 is SYDVKM. This CDR3 has 14 amino acids. CDR3 protein: CASSLTGNTGELFF. DNA of the CDR3: TGTGCCAGCAGCTTGACAGGGAACACCGGGGAGCTGTTTTTT.

The chain has TRBV2 and TRBJ2-1; D may be TRBD1 (5 bases). The germline V gene encodes CDR1 SNHLY and CDR2 FYNNEI. This CDR3 is built from 15 residues. The V and J ends lost 8 bases and 4 bases respectively, with 18 bases between them. Written as DNA, the CDR3 is TGTGCCAGCGCCCCGGACACTGGAATATACAATGAGCAGTTCTTC. It encodes CASAPDTGIYNEQFF.

The chain has TRBV19 and TRBJ2-7; 9 bases match TRBD1. Trimming removed 4 bases from V and 2 bases from J; junction bases left unmatched: 6. Germline loops: CDR1 LNHDA, CDR2 SQIVND (reference sequence). The CDR3 runs 15 residues. The CDR3 nucleotides read TGTGCCAGTAGTACCAGGGACAGGGTTCCCTACGAGCAGTACTTC. Protein: CASSTRDRVPYEQYF.

This chain connects TRBV6-2 or TRBV6-3 to TRBJ2-1; 12 bases agree with TRBD2. Germline assignment: CDR1 MNHEY and CDR2 SVGEGT. This CDR3 contains 16 residues. Trimming cost V 2 bases and J 6 bases; bases outside gene matches: 5. CDR3 nucleotides: TGTGCCAGCAGTTACCGGGCTAGCGGGAGGGCCAATGAGCAGTTCTTC. Protein: CASSYRASGRANEQFF.

The chain is built from TRBV5-1 and TRBJ2-3; 10 bases align to TRBD1. Germline assignment: CDR1 SGHRS and CDR2 YFSETQ. V shed 3 bases and J 2 bases; nucleotides not matched to a gene: 6. The CDR3 length is 16 residues. The CDR3: CASSSSGTGDTDTQYF. The CDR3 DNA reads as TGCGCCAGCAGCTCCTCCGGGACAGGGGACACAGATACGCAGTATTTT. The full variable domain, with the rest looked up from reference TRBV5-1 and TRBJ2-3, is KAGVTQTPRYLIKTRGQQVTLSCSPISGHRSVSWYQQTPGQGLQFLFEYFSETQRNKGNFPGRFSGRQFSNSRSEMNVSTLELGDSALYLCASSSSGTGDTDTQYFGPGTRLTVL.

The CDR3 reads CASSASGITRSYNEQFF. CDR3 in DNA: TGTGCCAGCAGTGCTAGCGGGATCACCAGGTCCTACAATGAGCAGTTCTTC. The chain carries TRBV2 and TRBJ2-1; TRBD2 matches at 9 bases. CDR1 and CDR2 (germline): SNHLY, FYNNEI. This CDR3 is built from 17 residues. The ends lost 4 bases at V and 1 base at J; junction bases unmatched: 8.

This clone was counted a single time. The rearrangement joins TRBV18 to TRBJ2-4, with TRBD1 matching 8 bases. Per the germline V gene, CDR1 is KGHSH and CDR2 is LQKENI. CDR3 length: 16 residues. V lost 3 bases, J lost 1 base, and 5 bases stayed unmatched. In DNA form, the CDR3 reads TGTGCCAGCTCACCGGGGACAGGTCTGGCCAAAAACATTCAGTACTTC. Translation gives CASSPGTGLAKNIQYF.

The gene calls are TRBV13 and TRBJ2-5; 9 nucleotides match TRBD1. The V segment lost 5 bases and the J segment 5 bases; nucleotides outside the gene matches: 9. Germline CDR1 is PRHDT and CDR2 is FYEKMQ (reference sequence). The CDR3 runs to 15 residues. Here the CDR3 reads CASSREGQGTETQYF. CDR3 coding DNA: TGTGCCAGCAGCCGAGAGGGACAGGGTACGGAGACCCAGTACTTC. The full variable domain, with the rest looked up from reference TRBV13 and TRBJ2-5, is AAGVIQSPRHLIKEKRETATLKCYPIPRHDTVYWYQQGPGQDPQFLISFYEKMQSDKGSIPDRFSAQQFSDYHSELNMSSLELGDSALYFCASSREGQGTETQYFGPGTRLLVL.

The V gene is TRBV5-4, the J gene TRBJ2-5, with 10 nucleotides matching TRBD2. Germline V lookup: CDR1 SGHNT, CDR2 YYREEE (reference sequence). The CDR3 totals 15 residues. V shed 0 bases, J shed 4 bases, and the junction held 3 bases outside the gene matches. CDR3 nucleotides: TGTGCCAGCAGCTTGGAGCTAGCGGGAGTAGAGACCCAGTACTTC. Its protein product is CASSLELAGVETQYF.

This clone turned up a few times. This chain joins TRBV11-2 and TRBJ2-7; D is unclear. V was pared by 7 bases and J by 1 base, with 8 bases between. In germline, CDR1 is SGHAT, CDR2 FQNNGV. This CDR3 is built from 12 residues. The CDR3 DNA follows: TGTGCCAGCACCGACGGGTCCTACGAGCAGTACTTC. Translation: CASTDGSYEQYF.

This clone occurred once. This chain joins TRBV29-1 and TRBJ2-2; possible D gene TRBD1, 5 bases. Germline CDR1 SQVTM, CDR2 ANQGSEA. This CDR3 region has 12 residues. Trimming shortened V by 4 bases and J by 4 bases, and 7 bases separated the two germline ends. CDR3 sequence (DNA): TGCAGCGTTGGGGGCTCCACCGGGGAGCTGTTTTTT. It is translated as CSVGGSTGELFF.

This chain links TRBV5-1 with TRBJ1-1; possibly TRBD1 for D (6 bases). V was shortened by 0 bases and J by 4 bases, with 16 bases between the two germline ends. The CDR3 runs 16 residues. Germline CDR1 reads SGHRS; CDR2 reads YFSETQ. The CDR3 DNA follows: TGCGCCAGCAGCTTGGAACAGGGCCCGGGGGGCACTGAAGCTTTCTTT. Protein sequence: CASSLEQGPGGTEAFF.

Regarding this clone: Sequence at one end of the junction differs from germline and may be a read error. The chain is built from TRBV24-1 and TRBJ1-5; a possible D gene is TRBD1 (5 bases). The V gene's germline CDR1 is KGHDR and CDR2 SFDVKD. CDR3 length: 16 residues. The CDR3 is CATSDPRGGANPPQHF. The CDR3 bases are TGTGCCACCAGTGATCCCCGAGGTGGGGCAAATCCGCCCCAGCATTTT.

CDR3 protein: CASSTRSGTTGELFF. The CDR3 DNA follows: TGTGCCAGCAGTACCCGAAGCGGGACCACCGGGGAGCTGTTTTTT. This chain joins TRBV28 and TRBJ2-2; 7 bases agree with TRBD2. Trimming at V came to 5 bases and at J to 4 bases, leaving 7 bases not matched to a gene. Germline loops: CDR1 MDHEN, CDR2 SYDVKM. The CDR3 length is 15 residues.

On this clone itself: A junction end diverges from the germline sequence, so it may reflect a read error. As DNA, the CDR3 is TGTGCCTGGAGTGTAGGGACTAGCGGGAGGGTAATTTCCTTC. It is translated as CAWSVGTSGRVISF. V is TRBV30 and J is TRBJ2-7, with 16 positions matching TRBD2. The CDR3 covers 14 residues. Looked up from germline, CDR1 is GTSNPN and CDR2 is SVGIG (reference sequence).